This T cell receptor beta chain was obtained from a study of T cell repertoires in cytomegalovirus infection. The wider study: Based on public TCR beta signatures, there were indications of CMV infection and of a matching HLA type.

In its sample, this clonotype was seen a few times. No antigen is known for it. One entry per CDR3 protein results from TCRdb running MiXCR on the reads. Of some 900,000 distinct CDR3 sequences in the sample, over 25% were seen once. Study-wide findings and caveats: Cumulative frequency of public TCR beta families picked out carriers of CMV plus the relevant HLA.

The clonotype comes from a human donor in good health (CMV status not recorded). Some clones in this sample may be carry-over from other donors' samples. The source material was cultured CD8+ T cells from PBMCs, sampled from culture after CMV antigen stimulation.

Here the CDR3 reads CASSHPGLAGVPLKKTQYF. As DNA, the CDR3 is TGCGCCAGCAGCCATCCCGGACTAGCGGGGGTCCCCCTCAAAAAGACCCAGTACTTC. The chain has TRBV4-3 and TRBJ2-5; the match to TRBD2 covers 13 bases. The CDR3 spans 19 residues. CDR1 and CDR2 from the germline V gene are LGHNA and YSLEER. V was clipped by 3 bases and J by 6 bases; unmatched bases: 16.